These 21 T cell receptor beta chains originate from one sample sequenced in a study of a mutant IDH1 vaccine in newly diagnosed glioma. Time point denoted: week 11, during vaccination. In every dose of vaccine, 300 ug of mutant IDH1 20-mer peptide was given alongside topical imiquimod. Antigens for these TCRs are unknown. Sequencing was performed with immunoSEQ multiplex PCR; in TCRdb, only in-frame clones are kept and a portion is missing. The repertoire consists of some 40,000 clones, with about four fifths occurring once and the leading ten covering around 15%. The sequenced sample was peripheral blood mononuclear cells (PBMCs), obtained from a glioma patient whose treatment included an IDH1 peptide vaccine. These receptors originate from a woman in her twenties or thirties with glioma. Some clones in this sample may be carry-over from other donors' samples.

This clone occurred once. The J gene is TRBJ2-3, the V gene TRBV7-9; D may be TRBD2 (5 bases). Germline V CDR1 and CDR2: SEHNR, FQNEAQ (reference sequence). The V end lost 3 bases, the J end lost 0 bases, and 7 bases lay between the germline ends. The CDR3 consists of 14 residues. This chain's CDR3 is CASSFRGSTDTQYF. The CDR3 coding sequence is TGTGCCAGCAGCTTCCGGGGTAGCACAGATACGCAGTATTTT.

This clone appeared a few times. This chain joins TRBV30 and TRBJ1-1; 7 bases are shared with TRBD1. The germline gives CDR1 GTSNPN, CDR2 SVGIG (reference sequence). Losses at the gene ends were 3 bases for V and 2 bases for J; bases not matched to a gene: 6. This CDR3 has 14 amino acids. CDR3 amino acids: CAWSQGGINTEAFF. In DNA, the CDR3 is TGTGCCTGGAGCCAGGGGGGTATAAACACTGAAGCTTTCTTT.

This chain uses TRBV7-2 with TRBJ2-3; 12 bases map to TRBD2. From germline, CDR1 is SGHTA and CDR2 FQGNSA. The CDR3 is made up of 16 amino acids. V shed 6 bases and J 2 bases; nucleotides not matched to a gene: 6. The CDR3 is CASSRLAGGNTDTQYF. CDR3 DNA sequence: TGTGCCAGCAGTCGCCTAGCGGGAGGGAACACAGATACGCAGTATTTT.

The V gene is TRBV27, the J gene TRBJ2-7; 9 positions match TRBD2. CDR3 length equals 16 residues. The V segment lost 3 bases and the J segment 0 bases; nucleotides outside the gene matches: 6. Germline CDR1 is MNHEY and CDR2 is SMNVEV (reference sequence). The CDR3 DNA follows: TGTGCCAGCAGTTTGGGCCTAGCGGGACTCTCCTACGAGCAGTACTTC. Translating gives CASSLGLAGLSYEQYF.

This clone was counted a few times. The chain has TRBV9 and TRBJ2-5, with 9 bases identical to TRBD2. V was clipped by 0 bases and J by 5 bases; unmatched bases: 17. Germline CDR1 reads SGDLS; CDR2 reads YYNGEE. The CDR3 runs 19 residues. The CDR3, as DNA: TGTGCCAGCAGCGTAGTCGTTATCGCGGCGGGAGGGCGAGGGGAGACCCAGTACTTC. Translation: CASSVVVIAAGGRGETQYF.

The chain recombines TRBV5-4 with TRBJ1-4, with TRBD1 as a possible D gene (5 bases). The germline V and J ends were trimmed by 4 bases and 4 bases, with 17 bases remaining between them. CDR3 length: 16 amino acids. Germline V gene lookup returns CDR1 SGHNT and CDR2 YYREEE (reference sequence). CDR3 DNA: TGTGCCAGCAGCCCCGCGTCGGGGCTCGGTAATGAAAAACTGTTTTTT. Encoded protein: CASSPASGLGNEKLFF.

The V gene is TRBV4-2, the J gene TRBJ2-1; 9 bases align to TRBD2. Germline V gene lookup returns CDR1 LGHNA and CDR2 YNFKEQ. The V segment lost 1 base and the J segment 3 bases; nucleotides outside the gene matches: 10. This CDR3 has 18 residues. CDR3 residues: CASSQGPWASGDYNEQFF. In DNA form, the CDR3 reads TGTGCCAGCAGCCAAGGCCCCTGGGCTAGCGGGGACTACAATGAGCAGTTCTTC.

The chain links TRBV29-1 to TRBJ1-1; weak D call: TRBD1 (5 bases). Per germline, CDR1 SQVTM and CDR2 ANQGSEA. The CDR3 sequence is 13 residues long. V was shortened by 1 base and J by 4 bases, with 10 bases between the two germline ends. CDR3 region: CSVEARGATEAFF. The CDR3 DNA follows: TGCAGCGTTGAAGCTCGAGGGGCCACTGAAGCTTTCTTT.

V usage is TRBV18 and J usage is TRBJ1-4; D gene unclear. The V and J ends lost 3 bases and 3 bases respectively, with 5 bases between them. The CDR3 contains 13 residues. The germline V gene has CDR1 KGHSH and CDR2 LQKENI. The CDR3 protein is CASSPTPNEKLFF. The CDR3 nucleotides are TGTGCCAGCTCACCTACCCCTAATGAAAAACTGTTTTTT. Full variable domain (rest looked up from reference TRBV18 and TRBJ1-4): NAGVMQNPRHLVRRRGQEARLRCSPMKGHSHVYWYRQLPEEGLKFMVYLQKENIIDESGMPKERFSAEFPKEGPSILRIQQVVRGDSAAYFCASSPTPNEKLFFGSGTQLSVL.

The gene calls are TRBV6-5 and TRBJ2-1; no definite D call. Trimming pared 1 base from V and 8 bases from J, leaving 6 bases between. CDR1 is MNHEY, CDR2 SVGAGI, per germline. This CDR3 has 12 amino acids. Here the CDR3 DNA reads TGTGCCAGCAGTTACTTGGGCGATGAGCAGTTCTTC. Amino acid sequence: CASSYLGDEQFF.

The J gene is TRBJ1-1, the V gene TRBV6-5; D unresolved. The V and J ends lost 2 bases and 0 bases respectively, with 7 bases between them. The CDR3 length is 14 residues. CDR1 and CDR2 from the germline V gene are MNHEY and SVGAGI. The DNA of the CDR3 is TGTGCCAGCAGTTACGGCCAGTTGAACACTGAAGCTTTCTTT. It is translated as CASSYGQLNTEAFF.

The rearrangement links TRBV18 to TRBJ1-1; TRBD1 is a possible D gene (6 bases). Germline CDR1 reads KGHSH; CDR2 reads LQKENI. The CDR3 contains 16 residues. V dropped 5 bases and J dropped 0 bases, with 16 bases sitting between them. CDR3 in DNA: TGTGCCAGCTCAGCAGGACAGTCAAGGATGAACACTGAAGCTTTCTTT. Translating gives CASSAGQSRMNTEAFF.

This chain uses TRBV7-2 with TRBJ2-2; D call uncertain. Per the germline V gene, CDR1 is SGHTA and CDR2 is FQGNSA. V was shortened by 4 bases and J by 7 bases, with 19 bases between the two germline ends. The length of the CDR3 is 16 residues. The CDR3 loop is CASSSMVPRIGGELFF. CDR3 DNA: TGTGCCAGCAGCTCAATGGTCCCTCGGATAGGCGGGGAGCTGTTTTTT.

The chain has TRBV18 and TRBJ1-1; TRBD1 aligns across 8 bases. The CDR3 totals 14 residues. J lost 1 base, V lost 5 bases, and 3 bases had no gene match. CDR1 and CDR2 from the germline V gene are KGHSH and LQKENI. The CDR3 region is CASSWTGWNTEAFF. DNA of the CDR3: TGTGCCAGCTCATGGACAGGGTGGAACACTGAAGCTTTCTTT. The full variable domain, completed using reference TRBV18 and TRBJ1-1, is NAGVMQNPRHLVRRRGQEARLRCSPMKGHSHVYWYRQLPEEGLKFMVYLQKENIIDESGMPKERFSAEFPKEGPSILRIQQVVRGDSAAYFCASSWTGWNTEAFFGQGTRLTVV.

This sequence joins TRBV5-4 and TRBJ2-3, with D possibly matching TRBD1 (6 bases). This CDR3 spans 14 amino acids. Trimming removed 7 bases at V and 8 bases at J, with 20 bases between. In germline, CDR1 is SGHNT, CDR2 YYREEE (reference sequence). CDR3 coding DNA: TGTGCCAGCGCCCTGGACGGGACACAAACTACGCAGTATTTT. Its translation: CASALDGTQTTQYF.

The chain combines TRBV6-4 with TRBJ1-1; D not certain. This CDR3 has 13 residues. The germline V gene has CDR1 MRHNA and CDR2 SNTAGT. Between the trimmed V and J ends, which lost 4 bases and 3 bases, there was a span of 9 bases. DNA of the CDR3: TGTGCCAGCAGTGCCTCCAAGGACACTGAAGCTTTCTTT. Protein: CASSASKDTEAFF.

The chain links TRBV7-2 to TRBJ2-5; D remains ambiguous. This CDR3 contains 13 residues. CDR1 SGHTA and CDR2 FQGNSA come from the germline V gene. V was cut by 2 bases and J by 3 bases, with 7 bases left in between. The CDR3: CASSLSWKETQYF. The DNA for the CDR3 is TGTGCCAGCAGCTTATCCTGGAAAGAGACCCAGTACTTC.

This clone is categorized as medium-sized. The CDR3 protein is CATSGVGDVEAFF. Here the CDR3 DNA reads TGTGCCACTTCAGGGGTAGGGGATGTGGAAGCTTTCTTT. This rearrangement joins TRBV2 to TRBJ1-1; D possibly corresponds to TRBD1 (6 bases). V shed 10 bases and J shed 8 bases, with 20 bases lying between them. The CDR3 totals 13 residues. The germline V gene has CDR1 SNHLY and CDR2 FYNNEI.

CDR3 nucleotide sequence: TGTGCCAGTAGAGGCGGTACAACCTACAATGAGCAGTTCTTC. It codes for CASRGGTTYNEQFF. The chain links TRBV19 to TRBJ2-1; D gene uncertain. Germline V gene lookup returns CDR1 LNHDA and CDR2 SQIVND (reference sequence). CDR3 length: 14 residues. The ends were cut back, 6 bases at V and 2 bases at J, with 11 bases in the middle.

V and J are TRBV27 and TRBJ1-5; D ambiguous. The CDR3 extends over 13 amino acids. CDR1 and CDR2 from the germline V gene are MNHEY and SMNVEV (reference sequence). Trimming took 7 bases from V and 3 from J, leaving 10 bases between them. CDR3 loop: CASMAQFNQPQHF. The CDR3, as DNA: TGTGCCAGCATGGCACAGTTCAATCAGCCCCAGCATTTT.

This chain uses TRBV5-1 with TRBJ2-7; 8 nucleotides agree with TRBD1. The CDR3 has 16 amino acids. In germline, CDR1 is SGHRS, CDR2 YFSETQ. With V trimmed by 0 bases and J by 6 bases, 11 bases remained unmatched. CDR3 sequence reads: CASSLDHTGTGGEQYF. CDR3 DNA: TGCGCCAGCAGCTTGGATCACACCGGGACAGGCGGCGAGCAGTACTTC.